This T cell receptor beta chain was obtained from a study of blood T cell repertoires in COVID-19. The wider study: Sites in the United States, Italy and Spain provided acute and convalescent COVID-19 samples. From T cells, B-cell-depleted T cells, or PBMCs came the material, which was cDNA or gDNA.

Original handling: Amplified reference gene primers provided the basis for estimating nucleated cell counts. Data came from immunoSEQ multiplex PCR; TCRdb stores just in-frame clones and leaves some out. V and J calls and clone size are those listed in that table; D and trimming were worked out from the DNA. The data show approximately 200,000 clones, approximately 85% seen once. Sequencing was done on a sample of peripheral blood. This clonotype originated in a man in his forties with acute or convalescent COVID-19.

The CDR3 nucleotides are TGTGCCAGCAGTTTAGGGCAGGGGGCCTACGAGCAGTACTTC. Its protein is CASSLGQGAYEQYF. The chain employs TRBV27 and TRBJ2-7, with 7 bases aligning to TRBD1. Unmatched junction bases numbered 3, after V lost 2 bases and J lost 2 bases. The CDR3 extends over 14 amino acids. The germline gives CDR1 MNHEY, CDR2 SMNVEV (reference sequence).